This TCR beta chain was sequenced during a study of blood T cell repertoires in COVID-19. TCRdb's table, derived via immunoSEQ multiplex PCR, lists solely in-frame clones and lacks some. The repertoire has about 100,000 clones, roughly 92% of them found once; the top ten carry around 6%. Germline V lookup: CDR1 SQVTM, CDR2 ANQGSEA. The CDR3 consists of 12 residues. With 7 bases removed from V and 1 base from J, the gap between germline ends came to 10 bases. The specimen sequenced was peripheral blood. V gene TRBV29-1 combines with J gene TRBJ1-1; possibly TRBD1 for D (6 bases). This TCR was sampled from a man between 65 and 79 years old with acute or convalescent COVID-19. CDR3 bases: TGCAGCGGGTCCAGGGGGAACACTGAAGCTTTCTTT. Its translation is CSGSRGNTEAFF.